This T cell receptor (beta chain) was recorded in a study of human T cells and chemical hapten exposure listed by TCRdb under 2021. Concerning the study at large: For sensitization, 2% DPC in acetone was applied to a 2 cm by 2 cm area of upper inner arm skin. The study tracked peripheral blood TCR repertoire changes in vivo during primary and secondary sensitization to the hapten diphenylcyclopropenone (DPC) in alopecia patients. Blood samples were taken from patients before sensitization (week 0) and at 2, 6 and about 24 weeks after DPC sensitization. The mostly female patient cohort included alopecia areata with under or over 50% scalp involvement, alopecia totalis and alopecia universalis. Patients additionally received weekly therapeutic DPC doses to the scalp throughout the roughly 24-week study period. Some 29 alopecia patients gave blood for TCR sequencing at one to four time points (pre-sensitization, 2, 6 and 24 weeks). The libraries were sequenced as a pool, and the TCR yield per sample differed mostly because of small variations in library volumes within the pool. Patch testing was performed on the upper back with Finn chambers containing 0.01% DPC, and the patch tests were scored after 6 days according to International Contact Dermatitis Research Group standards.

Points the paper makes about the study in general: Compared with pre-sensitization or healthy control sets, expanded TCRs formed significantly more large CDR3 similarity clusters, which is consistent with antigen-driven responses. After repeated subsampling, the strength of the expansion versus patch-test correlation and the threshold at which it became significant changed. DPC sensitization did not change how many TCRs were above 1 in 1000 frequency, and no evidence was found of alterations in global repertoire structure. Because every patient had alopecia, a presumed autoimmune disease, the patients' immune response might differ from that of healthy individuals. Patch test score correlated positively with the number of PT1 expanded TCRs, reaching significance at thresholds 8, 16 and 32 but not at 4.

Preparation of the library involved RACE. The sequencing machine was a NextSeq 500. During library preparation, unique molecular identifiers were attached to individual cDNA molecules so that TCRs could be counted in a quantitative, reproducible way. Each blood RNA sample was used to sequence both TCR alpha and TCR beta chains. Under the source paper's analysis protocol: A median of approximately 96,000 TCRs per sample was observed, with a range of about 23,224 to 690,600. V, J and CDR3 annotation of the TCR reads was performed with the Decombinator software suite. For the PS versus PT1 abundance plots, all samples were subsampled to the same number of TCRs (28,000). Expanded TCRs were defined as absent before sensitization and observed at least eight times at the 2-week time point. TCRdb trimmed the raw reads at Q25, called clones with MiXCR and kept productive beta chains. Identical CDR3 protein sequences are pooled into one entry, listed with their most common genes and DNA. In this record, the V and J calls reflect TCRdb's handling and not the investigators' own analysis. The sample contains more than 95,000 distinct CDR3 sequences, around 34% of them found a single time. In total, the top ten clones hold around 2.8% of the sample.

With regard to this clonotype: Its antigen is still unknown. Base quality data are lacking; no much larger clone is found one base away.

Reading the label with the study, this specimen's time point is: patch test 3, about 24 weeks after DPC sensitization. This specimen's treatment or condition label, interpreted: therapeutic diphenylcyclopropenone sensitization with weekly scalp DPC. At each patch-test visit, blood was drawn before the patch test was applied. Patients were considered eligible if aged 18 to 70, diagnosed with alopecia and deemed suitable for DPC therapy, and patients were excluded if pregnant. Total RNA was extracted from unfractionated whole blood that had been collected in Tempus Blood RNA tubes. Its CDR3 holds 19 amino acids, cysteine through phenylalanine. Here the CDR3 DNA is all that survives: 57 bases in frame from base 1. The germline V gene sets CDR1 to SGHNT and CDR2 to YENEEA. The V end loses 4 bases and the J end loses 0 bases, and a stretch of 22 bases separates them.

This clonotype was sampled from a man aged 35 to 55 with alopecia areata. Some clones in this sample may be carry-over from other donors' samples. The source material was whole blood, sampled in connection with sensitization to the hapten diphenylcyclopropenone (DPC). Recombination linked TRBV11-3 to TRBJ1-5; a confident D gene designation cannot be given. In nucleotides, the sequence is TGTGCCAGCAGCTCTCAGCATGCCCTGGGGAATAATAGCAATCAGCCCCAGCATTTT. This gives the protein CASSSQHALGNNSNQPQHF.